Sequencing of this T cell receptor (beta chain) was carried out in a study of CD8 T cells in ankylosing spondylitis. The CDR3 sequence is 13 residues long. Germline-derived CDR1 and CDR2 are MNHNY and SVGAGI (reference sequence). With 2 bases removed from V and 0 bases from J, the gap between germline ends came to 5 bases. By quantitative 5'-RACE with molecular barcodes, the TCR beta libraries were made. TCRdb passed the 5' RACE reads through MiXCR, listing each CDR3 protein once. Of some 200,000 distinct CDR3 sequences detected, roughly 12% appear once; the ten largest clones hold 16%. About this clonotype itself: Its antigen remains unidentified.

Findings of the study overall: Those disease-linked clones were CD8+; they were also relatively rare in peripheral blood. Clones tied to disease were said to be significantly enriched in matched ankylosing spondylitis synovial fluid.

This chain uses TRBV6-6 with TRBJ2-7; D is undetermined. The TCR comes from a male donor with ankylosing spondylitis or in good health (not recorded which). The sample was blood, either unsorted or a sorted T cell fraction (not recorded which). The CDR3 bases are TGTGCCAGCAGTTACGTCGGCTCCTACGAGCAGTACTTC. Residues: CASSYVGSYEQYF.